This is a list of T cell receptor beta chains from one sample in a study of shared clonotypes between healthy human individuals. The table came from immunoSEQ multiplex PCR; TCRdb's copy has only in-frame clones and leaves some out. The repertoire has under 2,000,000 clones, approximately 94% of them found once; the top ten carry more than 0.95%. The sample consisted of naive CD8+ T cells sorted from blood. These TCRs come from a man aged 18 to 29 in good health. Each CDR3 is given with its conserved first and last residue. The D gene is left open where the match is weak. Clone size, where shown, is once, few, many, or a class for clones that have expanded.

clone size,D gene,V gene,J gene,CDR3 DNA,CDR3 protein
.,.,TRBV21-1,TRBJ2-7,TGTGCCAGCAGCAAAGGGACAGGGGCGGCCGAGCAGTACTTC,CASSKGTGAAEQYF
.,.,TRBV7-8,TRBJ1-2,TGTGCCAGCAGCTTATGGGTGGGGGTTTCTAACTATGGCTACACCTTC,CASSLWVGVSNYGYTF
.,TRBD2,TRBV2,TRBJ2-7,TGTGCCAGCGAGTCAGCGGGGTCCCGAAGCTCCTACGAGCAGTACTTC,CASESAGSRSSYEQYF
.,.,TRBV6-5,TRBJ2-7,TGTGCCAGCAGAATAGCTGAGTACTCCTACGAGCAGTACTTC,CASRIAEYSYEQYF
.,.,TRBV27,TRBJ2-1,TGTGCCAGCAGTTTACGCTACAATGAGCAGTTCTTC,CASSLRYNEQFF
.,.,TRBV9,TRBJ1-4,TGTGCCAGCAGCGGGGGTGAGAATAATGAAAAACTGTTTTTT,CASSGGENNEKLFF
.,.,TRBV9,TRBJ2-3,TGTGCCAGCAGCGTCTCCGGGACGGCCACAGATACGCAGTATTTT,CASSVSGTATDTQYF
.,.,TRBV5-4,TRBJ2-2,TGTGCCAGCGGCCCGACTACCACCGGGGAGCTGTTTTTT,CASGPTTTGELFF
.,TRBD2,TRBV9,TRBJ2-2,TGTGCCAGCAGCGGCTGGACTAGCGGGAGTAACACCGGGGAGCTGTTTTTT,CASSGWTSGSNTGELFF
.,TRBD1,TRBV5-4,TRBJ2-7,TGTGCCAGCAGCTTGGAGGGACAGGGTTTTTACGAGCAGTACTTC,CASSLEGQGFYEQYF
once,TRBD2,TRBV13,TRBJ2-3,TGTGCCAGCAGCGACGGGACTAGCGGGGCCTTGGGTACGCAGTATTTT,CASSDGTSGALGTQYF
.,.,TRBV27,TRBJ2-5,TGTGCCAGCAGTTTATTGGCGGGATGGGGAGAGACCCAGTACTTC,CASSLLAGWGETQYF
.,.,TRBV9,TRBJ2-2,TGTGCCAGCAGCCCCTGGACAACGAACACCGGGGAGCTGTTTTTT,CASSPWTTNTGELFF
once,.,TRBV6-1,TRBJ1-4,TGTGCCAGCAGTCGGCGTTTTAATGAAAAACTGTTTTTT,CASSRRFNEKLFF
.,TRBD1,TRBV10-2,TRBJ2-7,TGCGCCCGCACCCGCCGGACAGGGCCAAGGGACGAGCAGTACTTC,CARTRRTGPRDEQYF
.,TRBD2,TRBV30,TRBJ2-7,TGTGCCTGGAGTGTCGCTAGCGGGCCAGGCTACGAGCAGTACTTC,CAWSVASGPGYEQYF
once,TRBD1,TRBV14,TRBJ2-1,TGTGCCAGCAGCCACGACAGGGGGTCCTACAATGAGCAGTTCTTC,CASSHDRGSYNEQFF
.,.,TRBV9,TRBJ2-5,TGTGCCAGCAGCGTAGGGGGCGACGCTATCGAGACCCAGTACTTC,CASSVGGDAIETQYF
.,.,TRBV6-6,TRBJ2-3,TGTGCCAGCAGTTACTCCCTAGATACGCAGTATTTT,CASSYSLDTQYF
.,.,TRBV27,TRBJ2-1,TGTGCCAGCAGTTTTGGTGGGGAGCAGTTCTTC,CASSFGGEQFF
.,.,TRBV19,TRBJ1-1,TGTGCCAGTAGGGGGATAGCTTTGAGCACTGAAGCTTTCTTT,CASRGIALSTEAFF
.,.,TRBV7-3,TRBJ2-2,TGTGCCAGCAGCCCCGAGGCTAGCGGGGAGCTGTTTTTT,CASSPEASGELFF
.,TRBD1,TRBV5-5,TRBJ2-5,TGTGCCAGCAGCTTGTTTCCAGGACAGGGGGGAGAGACCCAGTACTTC,CASSLFPGQGGETQYF
.,TRBD1,TRBV19,TRBJ2-1,TGTGCCAGTAGTACTTTACAGGGGAATGAGCAGTTCTTC,CASSTLQGNEQFF
.,.,TRBV28,TRBJ2-2,TGTGCCAGCAGTTTAGAGACAGCGAACACCGGGGAGCTGTTTTTT,CASSLETANTGELFF
.,.,TRBV7-9,TRBJ2-5,TGTGCCAGCAGGGTTGGGCGCCTGCACCAAGAGACCCAGTACTTC,CASRVGRLHQETQYF
.,TRBD2,TRBV27,TRBJ2-7,TGTGCCAGCAGCCCTCCCGCGGGGGGGATTTACGAGCAGTACTTC,CASSPPAGGIYEQYF
.,TRBD1,TRBV18,TRBJ2-1,TGTGCCAGCTCACCACCGGACAGGTCGGATGAGCAGTTCTTC,CASSPPDRSDEQFF
.,TRBD1,TRBV2,TRBJ2-7,TGTGCCAGCGGAACCGGACAGGGAGCGGACGAGCAGTACTTC,CASGTGQGADEQYF
few,TRBD2,TRBV9,TRBJ2-5,TGTGCCAGCAGCGGAACACTAGCGGGCGGGGAGACCCAGTACTTC,CASSGTLAGGETQYF
.,TRBD2,TRBV7-6,TRBJ2-3,TGTGCCAGCAGCTTAAGTCCGAGCGGGAGACCAGATACGCAGTATTTT,CASSLSPSGRPDTQYF
once,.,TRBV28,TRBJ2-5,TGTGCCAGCAGTTTCTATATTGGGTCAGGGTACCAAGAGACCCAGTACTTC,CASSFYIGSGYQETQYF
once,.,TRBV14,TRBJ2-5,TGTGCCAGCAGCCAAGTATCGGAGGGAGTGGGAGAGACCCAGTACTTC,CASSQVSEGVGETQYF
.,.,TRBV27,TRBJ2-7,TGTGCCAGCACTCCTAGTCCCTACGAGCAGTACTTC,CASTPSPYEQYF
.,.,TRBV5-1,TRBJ2-7,TGCGCCAGCAGTTGGCTAGAACCCTACGAGCAGTACTTC,CASSWLEPYEQYF
.,TRBD1,TRBV5-6,TRBJ2-7,TGTGCCAGCAGCTCAATCGACAGGGAGAGCTACGAGCAGTACTTC,CASSSIDRESYEQYF
.,.,TRBV7-9,TRBJ2-5,TGTGCCAGCAGCTACCCGGACGGCGCATGGTCCCAGTACTTC,CASSYPDGAWSQYF